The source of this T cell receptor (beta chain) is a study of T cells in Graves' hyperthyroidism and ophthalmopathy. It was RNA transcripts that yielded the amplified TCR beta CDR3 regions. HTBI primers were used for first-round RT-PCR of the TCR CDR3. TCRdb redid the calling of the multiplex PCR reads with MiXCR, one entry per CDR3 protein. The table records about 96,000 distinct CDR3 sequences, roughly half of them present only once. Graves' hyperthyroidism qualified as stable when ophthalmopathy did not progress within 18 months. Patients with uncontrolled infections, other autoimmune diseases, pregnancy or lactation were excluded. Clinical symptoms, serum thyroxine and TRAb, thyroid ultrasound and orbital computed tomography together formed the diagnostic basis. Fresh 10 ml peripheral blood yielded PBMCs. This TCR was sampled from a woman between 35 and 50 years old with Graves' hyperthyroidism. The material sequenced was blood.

Here the CDR3 reads CASSRAGTGARGGGYTF. The CDR3 bases are TGTGCCAGCAGCCGGGCGGGGACGGGGGCCCGAGGGGGAGGCTACACCTTC. The chain links TRBV7-2 to TRBJ1-2; tentative D call: TRBD1 (6 bases). Trimming pared 5 bases from V and 8 bases from J, leaving 27 bases between. The germline CDR1 and CDR2 sequences are SGHTA and FQGNSA. The CDR3 length is 17 residues.